The 27 T cell receptor beta chains below were found in one sample sequenced in a study of shared clonotypes between healthy human individuals. CD45RO negativity and positive selection for CCR7 defined naive CD8 cells, a population that excluded terminally differentiated effector memory CD45RA+ cells. Repertoires were generated with immunoSEQ multiplex PCR, while TCRdb's copy carries only in-frame clones and drops some. In the table there are about 1,900,000 clones, about 95% of which are singletons. Source material: naive CD8+ T cells sorted from blood. The source of these receptors is a man aged 18 to 30 in good health.

The gene calls are TRBV5-4 and TRBJ1-2, with no clear D. This CDR3 is 14 amino acids long. Germline CDR1 SGHNT, CDR2 YYREEE (reference sequence). The V end lost 0 bases, the J end lost 6 bases, and 12 bases lay between the germline ends. The CDR3 loop is CASSLDGDPDGYTF. For the CDR3, the DNA is TGTGCCAGCAGCTTGGATGGGGATCCCGATGGCTACACCTTC.

On this clone: Other DNA sequences in the same sample also yield this CDR3. V is TRBV13 and J is TRBJ2-7; TRBD1 matches 8 bases. CDR1 is PRHDT, CDR2 FYEKMQ, per germline (reference sequence). The CDR3 has 13 residues. The J segment lost 3 bases and the V segment lost 4 bases, leaving 2 bases of the junction unmatched. The CDR3 is CASSYDRGYEQYF. The CDR3 nucleotides read TGTGCCAGCAGCTATGACAGGGGCTACGAGCAGTACTTC.

This chain joins TRBV2 and TRBJ1-3, with D possibly TRBD1 on 5 matching bases. CDR1 is SNHLY, CDR2 FYNNEI, per germline. Trimming left V 0 bases short and J 0 bases short, with 9 bases between. The CDR3 is 16 residues long. In nucleotides, the CDR3 is TGTGCCAGCAGTGAAGCGACAGACCTCTCTGGAAACACCATATATTTT. Encoded protein: CASSEATDLSGNTIYF.

J is TRBJ1-5 and V is TRBV28, with 9 bases matching TRBD1. CDR3 length: 15 amino acids. The V and J ends lost 6 bases and 4 bases, in that order; junction bases with no gene match: 7. The germline V gene has CDR1 MDHEN and CDR2 SYDVKM. The CDR3 sequence is CASSYRGLGNQPQHF. Here the CDR3 DNA reads TGTGCCAGCAGCTACAGGGGGCTAGGTAATCAGCCCCAGCATTTT. The complete variable domain, with remaining parts taken from reference TRBV28 and TRBJ1-5, reads DVKVTQSSRYLVKRTGEKVFLECVQDMDHENMFWYRQDPGLGLRLIYFSYDVKMKEKGDIPEGYSVSREKKERFSLILESASTNQTSMYLCASSYRGLGNQPQHFGDGTRLSIL.

J is TRBJ2-7 and V is TRBV27; 8 positions match TRBD2. The CDR3 spans 15 residues. Trimming removed 6 bases from V and 2 bases from J; junction bases left unmatched: 9. CDR1 is MNHEY, CDR2 SMNVEV, per germline (reference sequence). The CDR3 sequence is CASSPVAGRAYEQYF. In nucleotides, the CDR3 is TGTGCCAGCAGCCCCGTCGCCGGGAGGGCCTACGAGCAGTACTTC.

About this clone itself: Other DNA sequences in the same sample also yield this CDR3. The rearrangement uses TRBV9 and TRBJ2-7; 9 nucleotides align to TRBD1. Germline CDR1 is SGDLS and CDR2 is YYNGEE. The ends lost 0 bases at V and 5 bases at J; junction bases unmatched: 3. The CDR3 is 14 residues long. In DNA form, the CDR3 reads TGTGCCAGCAGCGTAGGAACAGGGGGCGACGAGCAGTACTTC. This codes for CASSVGTGGDEQYF.

V gene TRBV11-2 combines with J gene TRBJ1-1; no clear D. The ends were cut back, 3 bases at V and 4 bases at J, with 6 bases in the middle. This CDR3 comprises 12 residues. Germline CDR1 is SGHAT and CDR2 is FQNNGV. The CDR3 DNA sequence: TGTGCCAGCAGCTTGGACTCCACTGAAGCTTTCTTT. Its translation is CASSLDSTEAFF. The full variable domain, completed using reference TRBV11-2 and TRBJ1-1, is EAGVAQSPRYKIIEKRQSVAFWCNPISGHATLYWYQQILGQGPKLLIQFQNNGVVDDSQLPKDRFSAERLKGVDSTLKIQPAKLEDSAVYLCASSLDSTEAFFGQGTRLTVV.

This chain connects TRBV21-1 to TRBJ2-5; TRBD2 is taken as the D call from the table, unchecked against the DNA. TRBV21-1 is recorded as a pseudogene. The CDR3 loop spans 14 amino acids. In nucleotides, the CDR3 is TGTGCCAGCAGCAAAGCGACTAGTGTCGAGACCCAGTACTTC. Amino acid sequence: CASSKATSVETQYF.

The chain employs TRBV18 and TRBJ2-7, with 11 bases identical to TRBD2. Germline V CDR1 and CDR2: KGHSH, LQKENI. This CDR3 region has 14 residues. The V and J ends lost 6 bases and 3 bases, in that order; junction bases with no gene match: 4. The DNA for the CDR3 is TGTGCCAGCTCGACCGGGACTAGCGGCTACGAGCAGTACTTC. Amino acid sequence: CASSTGTSGYEQYF.

This clone occurred once. The chain couples TRBV9 to TRBJ2-7, with 11 bases identical to TRBD2. The CDR3 covers 14 residues. V shed 0 bases and J 7 bases; nucleotides not matched to a gene: 3. CDR1 is SGDLS and CDR2 is YYNGEE in the germline V gene. In DNA form, the CDR3 reads TGTGCCAGCAGCGTAGTAGCTAGCGGGGGGGAGCAGTACTTC. Protein: CASSVVASGGEQYF.

The chain recombines TRBV11-2 with TRBJ2-1; 11 bases are a match to TRBD2. Germline V gene data show CDR1 as SGHAT and CDR2 as FQNNGV. The CDR3 extends over 15 amino acids. V lost 4 bases, J lost 7 bases, and 6 bases stayed unmatched. In DNA form, the CDR3 reads TGTGCCAGCAGCTCCCTAGCGGGAGGAGGGAATGAGCAGTTCTTC. This encodes CASSSLAGGGNEQFF.

V usage is TRBV7-9 and J usage is TRBJ2-7; TRBD2 agrees at 8 bases. CDR1 and CDR2 (germline): SEHNR, FQNEAQ (reference sequence). The CDR3 spans 15 residues. The trim removed 4 bases at V and 7 bases at J, leaving 12 bases unmatched. Here the CDR3 DNA reads TGTGCCAGCAGCTCACAACTAGCGGAGGGAGGGGAGCAGTACTTC. Its translation: CASSSQLAEGGEQYF.

The CDR3 nucleotides read TGCAGTGCCAAAGGATTCGAGACCCAGTACTTC. This encodes CSAKGFETQYF. This sequence joins TRBV20-1 and TRBJ2-5; D unclear. The CDR3 runs 11 residues. V dropped 6 bases and J dropped 5 bases, with 10 bases sitting between them. The germline V gene encodes CDR1 DFQATT and CDR2 SNEGSKA (reference sequence).

The chain employs TRBV7-6 and TRBJ2-7, with unresolved D. This CDR3 is built from 14 residues. V was clipped by 5 bases and J by 2 bases, with 13 bases between them. In germline, CDR1 is SGHVS, CDR2 FNYEAQ. This CDR3 reads CASSPFGRAYEQYF. In DNA, the CDR3 is TGTGCCAGCAGCCCGTTTGGCAGAGCCTACGAGCAGTACTTC.

The chain uses TRBV27 and TRBJ1-2, with 7 nucleotides matching TRBD1. After removal of 3 bases from V and 1 base from J, the junction contained 2 bases not matched to a gene. CDR3 length: 14 amino acids. Germline assignment: CDR1 MNHEY and CDR2 SMNVEV (reference sequence). The CDR3 DNA reads as TGTGCCAGCAGTTTCCGGGACAGTAACTATGGCTACACCTTC. Translating gives CASSFRDSNYGYTF.

The rearrangement uses TRBV4-1 and TRBJ2-1; D call uncertain. The germline CDR1 and CDR2 sequences are MGHRA and YSYEKL. The CDR3 runs to 14 residues. Deletions cut 1 base from V and 7 bases from J, with 11 bases between. The CDR3 DNA reads as TGCGCCAGCAGCCAAGCCATCTCAACTAATGAGCAGTTCTTC. Translating it yields CASSQAISTNEQFF.

V gene TRBV6-5 combines with J gene TRBJ2-4, with 7 nucleotides matching TRBD2. V shed 2 bases and J 8 bases; nucleotides not matched to a gene: 6. The CDR3 runs 14 residues. CDR1 and CDR2 from the germline V gene are MNHEY and SVGAGI. CDR3 sequence reads: CASSYGAGVDIQYF. The CDR3, as DNA: TGTGCCAGCAGTTACGGGGCGGGAGTAGACATTCAGTACTTC.

The chain couples TRBV4-3 to TRBJ2-1; the D is unclear. The CDR3 totals 16 residues. The V end lost 1 base, the J end lost 5 bases, and 15 bases lay between the germline ends. In germline, CDR1 is LGHNA, CDR2 YSLEER. CDR3 protein: CASSQVLSESDNEQFF. CDR3 DNA: TGCGCCAGCAGCCAAGTCTTGAGTGAGTCTGACAATGAGCAGTTCTTC.

This clone was picked up one time. The V call is TRBV5-6, the J call TRBJ2-3; a possible D gene is TRBD1 (6 bases). Germline loops: CDR1 SGHDT, CDR2 YYEEEE. CDR3 size: 13 residues. Trimming shortened V by 4 bases and J by 5 bases, and 11 bases separated the two germline ends. CDR3 sequence reads: CASSGTIRDTQYF. The CDR3 DNA reads as TGTGCCAGCAGCGGGACAATCAGAGATACGCAGTATTTT. The full variable domain, completed using reference TRBV5-6 and TRBJ2-3, is DAGVTQSPTHLIKTRGQQVTLRCSPKSGHDTVSWYQQALGQGPQFIFQYYEEEERQRGNFPDRFSGHQFPNYSSELNVNALLLGDSALYLCASSGTIRDTQYFGPGTRLTVL.

The chain combines TRBV4-2 with TRBJ1-2; tentatively, D is TRBD1 (5 bases). This CDR3 has 14 amino acids. Germline CDR1 is LGHNA and CDR2 is YNFKEQ. The ends were cut back, 1 base at V and 6 bases at J, with 12 bases in the middle. The CDR3 loop reads CASSQAGFADGYTF. The DNA of the CDR3 is TGTGCCAGCAGCCAAGCAGGGTTCGCGGATGGCTACACCTTC.

This clone was counted once. The V call is TRBV15, the J call TRBJ2-7; 8 positions match TRBD1. From germline, CDR1 is LNHNV and CDR2 YYDKDF (reference sequence). This CDR3 region has 14 residues. The ends lost 5 bases at V and 0 bases at J; junction bases unmatched: 3. The CDR3 is CATSLDRGSYEQYF. The CDR3 nucleotides are TGTGCCACCAGCTTAGACAGGGGCTCCTACGAGCAGTACTTC.

CDR3 sequence: CASSPSGAYTGELFF. DNA of the CDR3: TGTGCCAGCAGCCCTAGCGGGGCCTACACCGGGGAGCTGTTTTTT. This chain uses TRBV7-9 with TRBJ2-2; 9 bases agree with TRBD2. The germline V gene encodes CDR1 SEHNR and CDR2 FQNEAQ (reference sequence). The CDR3 totals 15 residues. The trim removed 5 bases at V and 3 bases at J, leaving 4 bases unmatched.

V and J are TRBV7-9 and TRBJ1-2, with 7 bases fitting TRBD1. This CDR3 contains 15 residues. J gave up 1 base and V 4 bases, and 6 bases lay outside the gene matches. Germline CDR1 and CDR2: SEHNR and FQNEAQ (reference sequence). This CDR3 is CASSSGTDLNYGYTF. DNA of the CDR3: TGTGCCAGCAGCTCAGGGACAGACCTTAACTATGGCTACACCTTC.

This clone was counted a single time. The chain carries TRBV9 and TRBJ2-5, with D possibly being TRBD2 (5 bases). The CDR3 consists of 14 residues. V was cut by 3 bases and J by 2 bases, with 11 bases left in between. Germline lookup yields CDR1 SGDLS and CDR2 YYNGEE. As DNA, the CDR3 is TGTGCCAGCAGCGACGCCCGGGGTCAAGAGACCCAGTACTTC. Amino acids: CASSDARGQETQYF.

The V call is TRBV4-3, the J call TRBJ2-7; D may be TRBD2 (7 bases). Germline V gene data show CDR1 as LGHNA and CDR2 as YSLEER. This CDR3 is 14 amino acids long. With 3 bases removed from V and 6 bases from J, the gap between germline ends came to 15 bases. The chain's CDR3 is CASSQAYREGEQYF. For the CDR3, the DNA is TGCGCCAGCAGCCAGGCCTACAGGGAGGGCGAGCAGTACTTC.

This clone was seen once. V gene TRBV4-3 combines with J gene TRBJ1-2; 9 positions agree with TRBD1. CDR3 size: 14 residues. CDR1 LGHNA and CDR2 YSLEER come from the germline V gene. The V gene end was trimmed by 5 bases and the J gene end by 3 bases; junction bases not matched to a gene: 4. The CDR3 coding sequence is TGCGCCAGCAGCGATGGGACAGGGTACTATGGCTACACCTTC. Translated, it gives CASSDGTGYYGYTF.

The chain employs TRBV27 and TRBJ1-2; a possible D gene is TRBD1 (5 bases). The germline V gene has CDR1 MNHEY and CDR2 SMNVEV (reference sequence). The CDR3 length is 15 residues. Between the trimmed V and J ends, which lost 7 bases and 0 bases, there was a span of 15 bases. CDR3 region: CASTFRGESNYGYTF. In DNA form, the CDR3 reads TGTGCCAGCACCTTTCGGGGGGAATCTAACTATGGCTACACCTTC.